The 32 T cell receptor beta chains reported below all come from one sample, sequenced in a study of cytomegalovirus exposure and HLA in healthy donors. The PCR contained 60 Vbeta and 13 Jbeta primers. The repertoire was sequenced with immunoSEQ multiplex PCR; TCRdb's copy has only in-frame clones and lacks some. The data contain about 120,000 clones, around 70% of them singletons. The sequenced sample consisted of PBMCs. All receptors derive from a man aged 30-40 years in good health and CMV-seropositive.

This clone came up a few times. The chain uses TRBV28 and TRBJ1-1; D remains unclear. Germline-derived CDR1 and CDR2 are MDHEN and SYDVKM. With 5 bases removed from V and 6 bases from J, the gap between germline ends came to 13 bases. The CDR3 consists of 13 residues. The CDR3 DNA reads TGTGCCAGCAGTACCCAGACACCACCTGAAGCTTTCTTT. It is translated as CASSTQTPPEAFF.

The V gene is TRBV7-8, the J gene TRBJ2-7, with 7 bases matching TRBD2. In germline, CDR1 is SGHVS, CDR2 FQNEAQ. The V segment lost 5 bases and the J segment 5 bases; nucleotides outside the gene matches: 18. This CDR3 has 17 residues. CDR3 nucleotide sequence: TGTGCCAGCAGCACACCTGGACGGGGGGAAGTCAGGGACGAGCAGTACTTC. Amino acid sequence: CASSTPGRGEVRDEQYF.

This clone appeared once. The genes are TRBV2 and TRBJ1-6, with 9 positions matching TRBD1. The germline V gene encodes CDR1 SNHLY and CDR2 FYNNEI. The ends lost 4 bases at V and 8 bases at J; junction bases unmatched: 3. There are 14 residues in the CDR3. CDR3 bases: TGTGCCAGCAGTGGGACAGGGGCGGATTCACCCCTCCACTTT. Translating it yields CASSGTGADSPLHF.

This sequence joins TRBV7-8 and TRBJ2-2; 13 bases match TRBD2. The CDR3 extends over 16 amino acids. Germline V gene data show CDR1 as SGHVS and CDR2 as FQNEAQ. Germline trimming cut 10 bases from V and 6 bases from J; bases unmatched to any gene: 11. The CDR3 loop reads CAIHHLGLAGAGELFF. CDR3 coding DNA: TGTGCCATCCATCACCTTGGACTAGCGGGAGCCGGGGAGCTGTTTTTT.

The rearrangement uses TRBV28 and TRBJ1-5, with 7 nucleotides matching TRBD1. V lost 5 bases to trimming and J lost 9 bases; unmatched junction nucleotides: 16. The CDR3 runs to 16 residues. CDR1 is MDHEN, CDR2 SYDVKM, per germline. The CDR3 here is CASSPPGQGDTRPQHF. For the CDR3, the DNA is TGTGCCAGCAGTCCCCCGGGGCAGGGGGACACTCGGCCCCAGCATTTT.

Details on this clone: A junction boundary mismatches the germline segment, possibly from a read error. CDR3 nucleotide sequence: TGCAGCGTTGAAGATCAACACAGGACAGGGAACGCTGAAGCTTTCTTT. This encodes CSVEDQHRTGNAEAFF. The chain recombines TRBV29-1 with TRBJ1-1; TRBD1 aligns across 8 bases. Per the germline V gene, CDR1 is SQVTM and CDR2 is ANQGSEA. The CDR3 covers 16 residues.

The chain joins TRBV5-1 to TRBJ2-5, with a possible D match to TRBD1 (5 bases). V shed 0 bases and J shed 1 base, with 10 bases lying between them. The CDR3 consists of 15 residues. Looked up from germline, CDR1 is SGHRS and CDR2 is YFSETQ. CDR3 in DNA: TGCGCCAGCAGCTTGGGGACGACAGTCCAAGAGACCCAGTACTTC. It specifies CASSLGTTVQETQYF.

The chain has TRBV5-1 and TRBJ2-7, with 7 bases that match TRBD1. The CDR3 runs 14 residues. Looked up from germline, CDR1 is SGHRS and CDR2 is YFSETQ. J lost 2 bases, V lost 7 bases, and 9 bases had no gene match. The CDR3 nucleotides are TGCGCCAGCCGCAGACAGGGAACCGCCTACGAGCAGTACTTC. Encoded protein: CASRRQGTAYEQYF.

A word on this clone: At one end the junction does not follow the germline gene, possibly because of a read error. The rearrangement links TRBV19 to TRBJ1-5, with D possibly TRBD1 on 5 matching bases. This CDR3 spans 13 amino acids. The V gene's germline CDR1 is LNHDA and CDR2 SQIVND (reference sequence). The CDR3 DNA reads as TGTGCCAGTAGTATCTCACCCCCGGGACTAAGAAGATTT. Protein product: CASSISPPGLRRF.

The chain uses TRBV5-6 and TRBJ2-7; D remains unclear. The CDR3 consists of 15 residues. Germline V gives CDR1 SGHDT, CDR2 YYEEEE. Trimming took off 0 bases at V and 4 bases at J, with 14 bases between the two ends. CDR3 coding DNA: TGTGCCAGCAGCTTGGGGAGTTTGTCCCTATACGAGCAGTACTTC. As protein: CASSLGSLSLYEQYF.

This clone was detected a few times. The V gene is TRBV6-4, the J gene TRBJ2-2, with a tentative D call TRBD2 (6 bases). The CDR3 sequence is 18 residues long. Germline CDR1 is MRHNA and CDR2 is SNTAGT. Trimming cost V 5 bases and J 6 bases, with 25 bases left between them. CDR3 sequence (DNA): TGTGCCAGCAGTCCAGAGCGGATCGGGACTCCCGCCCCCGGGGAGCTGTTTTTT. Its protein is CASSPERIGTPAPGELFF.

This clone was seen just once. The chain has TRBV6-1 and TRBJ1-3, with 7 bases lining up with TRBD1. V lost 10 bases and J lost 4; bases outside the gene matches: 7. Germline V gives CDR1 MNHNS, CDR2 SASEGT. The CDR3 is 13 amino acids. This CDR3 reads CATQTGLGNTIYF. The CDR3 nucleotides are TGTGCCACCCAGACAGGGCTCGGAAACACCATATATTTT.

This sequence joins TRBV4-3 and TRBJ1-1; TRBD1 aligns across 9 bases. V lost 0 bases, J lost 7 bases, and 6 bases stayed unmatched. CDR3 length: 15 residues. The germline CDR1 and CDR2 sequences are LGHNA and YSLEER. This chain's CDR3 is CASSQDGGQGLEAFF. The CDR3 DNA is TGCGCCAGCAGCCAAGATGGGGGACAGGGACTTGAAGCTTTCTTT.

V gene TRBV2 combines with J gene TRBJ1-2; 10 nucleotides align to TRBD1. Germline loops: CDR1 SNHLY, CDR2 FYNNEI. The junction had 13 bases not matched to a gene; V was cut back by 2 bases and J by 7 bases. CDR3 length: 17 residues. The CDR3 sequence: CASSERRWDRGSGGYTF. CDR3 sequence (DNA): TGTGCCAGCAGTGAAAGACGTTGGGACAGGGGTTCAGGTGGCTACACCTTC.

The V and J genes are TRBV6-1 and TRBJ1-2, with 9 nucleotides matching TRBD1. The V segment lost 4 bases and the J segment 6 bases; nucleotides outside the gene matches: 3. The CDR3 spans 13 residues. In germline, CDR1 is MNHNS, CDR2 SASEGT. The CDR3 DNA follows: TGTGCCAGCAGTGGGGGACAGGGAGATGGCTACACCTTC. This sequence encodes CASSGGQGDGYTF.

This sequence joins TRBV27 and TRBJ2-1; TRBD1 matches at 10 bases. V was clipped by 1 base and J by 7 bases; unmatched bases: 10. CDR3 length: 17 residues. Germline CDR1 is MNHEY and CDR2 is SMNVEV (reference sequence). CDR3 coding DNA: TGTGCCAGCAGTTTATGGACAGGGGGAAGAGCTATGAATGAGCAGTTCTTC. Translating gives CASSLWTGGRAMNEQFF.

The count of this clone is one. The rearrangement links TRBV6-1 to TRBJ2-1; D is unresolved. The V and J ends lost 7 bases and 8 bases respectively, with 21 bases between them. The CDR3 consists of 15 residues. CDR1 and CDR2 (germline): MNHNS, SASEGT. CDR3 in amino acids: CASKSSGPRSDEQFF. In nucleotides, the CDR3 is TGTGCCAGCAAGAGTTCGGGTCCGAGAAGCGATGAGCAGTTCTTC.

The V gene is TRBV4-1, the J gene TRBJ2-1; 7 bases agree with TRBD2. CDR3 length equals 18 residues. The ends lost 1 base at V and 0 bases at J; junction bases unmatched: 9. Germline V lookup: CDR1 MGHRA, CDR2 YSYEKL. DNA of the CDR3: TGCGCCAGCAGCCAAGGGGAAGGCGGGAGTCTCTCCTACAATGAGCAGTTCTTC. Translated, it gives CASSQGEGGSLSYNEQFF.

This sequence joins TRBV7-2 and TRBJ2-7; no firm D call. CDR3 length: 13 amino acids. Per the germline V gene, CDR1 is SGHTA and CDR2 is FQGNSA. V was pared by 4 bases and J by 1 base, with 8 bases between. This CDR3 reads CASSSRLSYEQYF. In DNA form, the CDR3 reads TGTGCCAGCAGCTCCCGTCTTTCCTACGAGCAGTACTTC.

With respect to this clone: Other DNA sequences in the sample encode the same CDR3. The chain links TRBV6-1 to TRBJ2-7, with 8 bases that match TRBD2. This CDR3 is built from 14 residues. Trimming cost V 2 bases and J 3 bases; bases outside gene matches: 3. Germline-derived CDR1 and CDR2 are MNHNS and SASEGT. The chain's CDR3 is CASSEILADYEQYF. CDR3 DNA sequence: TGTGCCAGCAGTGAAATACTAGCGGACTACGAGCAGTACTTC.

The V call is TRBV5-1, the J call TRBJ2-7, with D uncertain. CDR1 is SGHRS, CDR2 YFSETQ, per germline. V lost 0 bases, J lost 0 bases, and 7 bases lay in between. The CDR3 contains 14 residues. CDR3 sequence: CASSLGFSSYEQYF. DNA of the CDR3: TGCGCCAGCAGCTTGGGTTTCAGCTCCTACGAGCAGTACTTC.

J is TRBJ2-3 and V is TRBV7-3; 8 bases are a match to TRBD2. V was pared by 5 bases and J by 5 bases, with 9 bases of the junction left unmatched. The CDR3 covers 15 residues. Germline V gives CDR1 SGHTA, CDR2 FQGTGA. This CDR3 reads CASSRGGRGRDTQYF. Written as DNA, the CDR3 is TGTGCCAGCAGCCGGGGGGGCAGGGGTCGAGATACGCAGTATTTT.

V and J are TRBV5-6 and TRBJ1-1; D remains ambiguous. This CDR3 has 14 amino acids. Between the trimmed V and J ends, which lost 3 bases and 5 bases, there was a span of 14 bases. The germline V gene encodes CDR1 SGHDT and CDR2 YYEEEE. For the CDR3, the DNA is TGTGCCAGCAGCTCGGAGGGTTGGGGAACTGAAGCTTTCTTT. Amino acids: CASSSEGWGTEAFF.

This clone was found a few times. The CDR3 DNA reads as TGTGCCAGCAGCTTGGTGGCGGGAGGGCTCCGAAAGCAGTACTTC. This codes for CASSLVAGGLRKQYF. The J gene is TRBJ2-7, the V gene TRBV5-6; TRBD2 matches at 9 bases. J was trimmed by 8 bases and V by 0 bases; bases with no gene match: 9. The CDR3 runs to 15 residues. Germline assignment: CDR1 SGHDT and CDR2 YYEEEE.

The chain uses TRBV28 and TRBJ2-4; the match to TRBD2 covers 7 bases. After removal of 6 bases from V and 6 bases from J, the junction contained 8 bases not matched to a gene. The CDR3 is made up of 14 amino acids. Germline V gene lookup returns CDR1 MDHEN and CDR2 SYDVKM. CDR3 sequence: CASSRPGEGNIQYF. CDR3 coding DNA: TGTGCCAGCAGCCGGCCGGGGGAGGGAAACATTCAGTACTTC.

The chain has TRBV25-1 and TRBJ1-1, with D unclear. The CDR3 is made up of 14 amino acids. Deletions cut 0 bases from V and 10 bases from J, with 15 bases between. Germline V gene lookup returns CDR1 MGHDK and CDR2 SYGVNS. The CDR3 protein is CASSEYSSGGRAFF. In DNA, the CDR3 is TGTGCCAGCAGTGAATACTCGTCGGGAGGTCGAGCTTTCTTT.

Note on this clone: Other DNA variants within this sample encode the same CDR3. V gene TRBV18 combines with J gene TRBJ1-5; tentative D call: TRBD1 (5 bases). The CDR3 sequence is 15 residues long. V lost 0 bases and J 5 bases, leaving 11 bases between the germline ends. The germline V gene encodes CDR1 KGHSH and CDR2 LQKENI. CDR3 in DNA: TGTGCCAGCTCACCACCCGGGGGTTCGGATCAGCCCCAGCATTTT. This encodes CASSPPGGSDQPQHF.

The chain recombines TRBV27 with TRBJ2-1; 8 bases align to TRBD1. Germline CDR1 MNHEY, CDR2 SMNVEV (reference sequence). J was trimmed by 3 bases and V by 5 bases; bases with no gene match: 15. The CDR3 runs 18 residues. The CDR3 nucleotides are TGTGCCAGCAGTCCCTACCACCCGGGGACAGGACTCTACAATGAGCAGTTCTTC. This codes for CASSPYHPGTGLYNEQFF.

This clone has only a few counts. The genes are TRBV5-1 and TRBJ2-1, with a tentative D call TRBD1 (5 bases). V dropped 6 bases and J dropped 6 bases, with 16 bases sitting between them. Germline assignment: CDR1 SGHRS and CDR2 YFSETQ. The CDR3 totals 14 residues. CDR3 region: CASTLGPGLNEQFF. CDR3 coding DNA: TGCGCCAGCACCCTTGGTCCAGGGCTCAATGAGCAGTTCTTC.

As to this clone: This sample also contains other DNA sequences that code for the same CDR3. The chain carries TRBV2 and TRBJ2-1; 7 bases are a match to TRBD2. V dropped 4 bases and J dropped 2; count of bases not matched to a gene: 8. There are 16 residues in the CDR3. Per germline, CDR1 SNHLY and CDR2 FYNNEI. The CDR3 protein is CASSAYSGPAYNEQFF. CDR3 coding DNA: TGTGCCAGCAGTGCGTATAGCGGGCCAGCCTACAATGAGCAGTTCTTC.

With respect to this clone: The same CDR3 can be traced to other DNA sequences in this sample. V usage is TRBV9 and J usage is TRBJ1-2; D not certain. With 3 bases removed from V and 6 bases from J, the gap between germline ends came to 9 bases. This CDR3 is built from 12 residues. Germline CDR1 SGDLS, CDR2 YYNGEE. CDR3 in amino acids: CASSAPRDGYTF. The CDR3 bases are TGTGCCAGCAGCGCGCCCCGGGATGGCTACACCTTC.

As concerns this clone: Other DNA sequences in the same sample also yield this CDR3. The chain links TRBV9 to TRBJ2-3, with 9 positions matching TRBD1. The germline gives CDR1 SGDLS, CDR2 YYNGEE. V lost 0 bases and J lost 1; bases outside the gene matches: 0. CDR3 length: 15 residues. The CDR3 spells CASSVGTGGTDTQYF. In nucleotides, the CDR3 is TGTGCCAGCAGCGTAGGGACAGGGGGCACAGATACGCAGTATTTT.